The clone carrying this T cell receptor (beta chain) showed up just once. Antigen: not known. This entry is derived from a study of beta chain features in type 1 diabetes. Across the study: On cell yields, gender and age, patients and healthy donors were similar.

V was pared by 5 bases and J by 4 bases, with 6 bases of the junction left unmatched. This CDR3 comprises 14 residues. The germline V gene encodes CDR1 LNHDA and CDR2 SQIVND (reference sequence). Central memory, naive, regulatory and stem cell-like memory CD4+ cells were sorted by CD45RO/CCR7/CD25/CD127/CD95/CD27. Every sorted population was more than 95% pure. General study points: When Type 1 diabetes patients were examined, their TCRB CDR3s proved moderately but significantly shorter in all four CD4+ subsets.

Every isolated RNA sample was fully reverse transcribed, so sequencing captured expressed TCRB transcripts. Data came from immunoSEQ multiplex PCR; TCRdb stores just in-frame clones and leaves some out. In the table there are about 660,000 clones, about 14% of which are singletons. This receptor was identified in a young man with type 1 diabetes. This chain connects TRBV19 to TRBJ1-2, with 8 bases fitting TRBD1. Material for sequencing was naive CD4+ T cells from blood. In DNA, the CDR3 is TGTGCCAGTAGTTTGGACAGGGATATCTATGGCTACACCTTC. Translation: CASSLDRDIYGYTF.